The entry below describes one T cell receptor beta chain. What it binds is unknown. The data belong to a study of PD-1 blockade in classical Hodgkin lymphoma. General observations from the study: CD4+ but not CD8+ TCR diversity rose significantly by C4D1. Patients newly diagnosed and complete responders had comparable baseline diversity.

Sequencing used immunoSEQ multiplex PCR; TCRdb keeps in-frame clones, though not all of them. This sample yields 20,000 to 30,000 clones, of which 80% to 90% are seen a single time; 2% to 3% belongs to the top ten. The CDR3 has 14 amino acids. V shed 6 bases and J shed 0 bases, with 8 bases lying between them. Germline-derived CDR1 and CDR2 are LNHDA and SQIVND (reference sequence). Exposure to brentuximab vedotin varied, and each patient had relapsed following autologous stem cell transplantation. The chain carries TRBV19 and TRBJ1-4; D might be TRBD1 (5 bases). The material was peripheral blood mononuclear cells (PBMCs), obtained at baseline. The clonotype originates from a human donor with classical Hodgkin lymphoma. This CDR3 is CASRRGSTNEKLFF. CDR3 nucleotides: TGTGCCAGTAGAAGGGGTTCAACTAATGAAAAACTGTTTTTT.